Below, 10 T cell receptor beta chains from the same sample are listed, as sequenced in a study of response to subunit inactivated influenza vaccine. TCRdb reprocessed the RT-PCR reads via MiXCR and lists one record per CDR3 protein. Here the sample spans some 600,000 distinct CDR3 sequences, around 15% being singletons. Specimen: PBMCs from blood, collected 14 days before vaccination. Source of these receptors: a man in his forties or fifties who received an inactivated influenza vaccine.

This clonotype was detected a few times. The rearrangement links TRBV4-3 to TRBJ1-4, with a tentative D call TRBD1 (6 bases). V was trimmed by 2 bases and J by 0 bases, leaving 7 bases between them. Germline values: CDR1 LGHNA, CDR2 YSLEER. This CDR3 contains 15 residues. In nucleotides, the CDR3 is TGCGCCAGCAGCCAACACAGGGCAACTAATGAAAAACTGTTTTTT. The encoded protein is CASSQHRATNEKLFF.

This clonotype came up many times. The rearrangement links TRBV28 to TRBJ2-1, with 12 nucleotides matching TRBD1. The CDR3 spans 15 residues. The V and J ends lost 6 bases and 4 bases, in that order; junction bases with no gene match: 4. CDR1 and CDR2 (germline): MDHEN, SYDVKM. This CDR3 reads CASSWGQGAYNEQFF. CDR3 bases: TGTGCCAGCAGCTGGGGACAGGGGGCGTACAATGAGCAGTTCTTC.

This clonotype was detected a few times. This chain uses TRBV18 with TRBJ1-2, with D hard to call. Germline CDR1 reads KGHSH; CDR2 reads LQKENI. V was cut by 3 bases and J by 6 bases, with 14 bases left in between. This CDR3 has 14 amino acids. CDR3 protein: CASSPSLELDGYTF. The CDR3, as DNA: TGTGCCAGCTCACCCAGTCTAGAGCTGGATGGCTACACCTTC.

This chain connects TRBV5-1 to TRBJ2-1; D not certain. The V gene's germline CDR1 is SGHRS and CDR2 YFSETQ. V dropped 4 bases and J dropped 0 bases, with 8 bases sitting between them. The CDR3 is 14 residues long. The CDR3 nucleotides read TGCGCCAGCAGCACGGACCTCTCCTACAATGAGCAGTTCTTC. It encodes CASSTDLSYNEQFF.

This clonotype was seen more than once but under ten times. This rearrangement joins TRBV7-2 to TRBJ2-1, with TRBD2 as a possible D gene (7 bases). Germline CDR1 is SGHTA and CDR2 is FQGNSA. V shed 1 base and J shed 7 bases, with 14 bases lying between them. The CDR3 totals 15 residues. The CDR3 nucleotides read TGTGCCAGCAGCTTAGTTAGGGGGGGCCAGAATGAGCAGTTCTTC. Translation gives CASSLVRGGQNEQFF.

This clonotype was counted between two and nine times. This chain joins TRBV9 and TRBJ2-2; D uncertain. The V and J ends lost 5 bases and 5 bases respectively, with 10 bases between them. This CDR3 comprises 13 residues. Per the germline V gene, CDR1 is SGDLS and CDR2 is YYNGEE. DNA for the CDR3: TGTGCCAGCAGGAAGGAAGGAACCGGGGAGCTGTTTTTT. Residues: CASRKEGTGELFF.

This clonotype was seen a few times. The CDR3 region has the DNA TGTGCCAGCAGTTCCCTGGGACTAGCGTACGAGCAGTACTTC. This sequence encodes CASSSLGLAYEQYF. The chain links TRBV27 to TRBJ2-7; TRBD2 agrees at 10 bases. The trim removed 4 bases at V and 4 bases at J, leaving 4 bases unmatched. The CDR3 sequence is 14 residues long. CDR1 and CDR2 from the germline V gene are MNHEY and SMNVEV (reference sequence).

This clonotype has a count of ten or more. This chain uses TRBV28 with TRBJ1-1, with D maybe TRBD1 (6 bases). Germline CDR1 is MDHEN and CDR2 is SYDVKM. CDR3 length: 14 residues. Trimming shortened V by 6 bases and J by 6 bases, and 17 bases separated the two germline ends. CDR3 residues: CASRPGGGLAEAFF. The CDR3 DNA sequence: TGTGCCAGCAGGCCCGGTGGGGGGCTAGCTGAAGCTTTCTTT.

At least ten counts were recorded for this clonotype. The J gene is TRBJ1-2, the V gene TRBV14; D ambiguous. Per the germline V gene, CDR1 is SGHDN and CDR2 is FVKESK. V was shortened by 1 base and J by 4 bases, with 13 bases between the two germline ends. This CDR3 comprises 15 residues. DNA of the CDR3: TGTGCCAGCAGCCAAGCTGGGTCGGGAGCCTATGGCTACACCTTC. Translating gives CASSQAGSGAYGYTF.

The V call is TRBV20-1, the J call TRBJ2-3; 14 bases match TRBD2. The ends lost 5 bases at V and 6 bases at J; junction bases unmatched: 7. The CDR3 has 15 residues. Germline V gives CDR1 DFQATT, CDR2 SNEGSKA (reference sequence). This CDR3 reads CSAEGTSGRGDTQYF. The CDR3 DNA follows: TGCAGTGCTGAAGGGACTAGCGGGAGAGGGGATACGCAGTATTTT.